This TCR beta chain derives from a study of PD-1 blockade in classical Hodgkin lymphoma. Study findings and constraints: Similar baseline diversity was found in complete responders and newly diagnosed patients. Before treatment, TCR diversity in newly diagnosed patients was reportedly lower than in healthy donors.

Assay used: immunoSEQ multiplex PCR; TCRdb lists only in-frame clones, some missing. In the table there are 11,000 to 15,000 clones, about 86% of which are singletons. Relapse was seen in all patients after autologous stem cell transplantation, and brentuximab vedotin exposure was variable. Patients' outcomes at their best amounted to complete response, partial response or progressive disease. CDR1 SGHRS and CDR2 YFSETQ come from the germline V gene. CDR3 length equals 15 residues. Trimming at V came to 0 bases and at J to 3 bases, leaving 3 bases not matched to a gene. A note on this clone: The antigen is undetermined.

This TCR was sampled from a human donor with classical Hodgkin lymphoma. The V gene is TRBV5-1, the J gene TRBJ2-1; 7 bases match TRBD2. The specimen comprised peripheral blood mononuclear cells (PBMCs), sampled at baseline. CDR3 DNA sequence: TGCGCCAGCAGCTTGGACGGGAGGCTCTACAATGAGCAGTTCTTC. It encodes CASSLDGRLYNEQFF.